Listed here are 5 T cell receptor beta chains from one sample, sequenced in a study of T cell responses to AZD1222 COVID-19 vaccine. Repertoires were generated with immunoSEQ multiplex PCR, while TCRdb's copy carries only in-frame clones and drops some. The data show 100,000 to 150,000 clones, approximately 86% seen once. The input for sequencing was peripheral blood, taken on day 0 of AZD1222 vaccination. Receptor source: an adult in good health.

The chain couples TRBV28 to TRBJ1-4; D gene uncertain. Trimming shortened V by 10 bases and J by 5 bases, and 20 bases separated the two germline ends. CDR3 length equals 15 residues. The germline CDR1 and CDR2 sequences are MDHEN and SYDVKM. CDR3 bases: TGTGCCACCAGCAGTGGTGGAGGGATCAATGAAAAACTGTTTTTT. Translation gives CATSSGGGINEKLFF. Full variable domain (outside the CDR3, taken from reference TRBV28 and TRBJ1-4): DVKVTQSSRYLVKRTGEKVFLECVQDMDHENMFWYRQDPGLGLRLIYFSYDVKMKEKGDIPEGYSVSREKKERFSLILESASTNQTSMYLCATSSGGGINEKLFFGSGTQLSVL.

The CDR3 protein is CASSFSSGRNTEAFF. CDR3 in DNA: TGTGCCAGCAGCTTCTCTTCCGGCCGGAACACTGAAGCTTTCTTT. The rearrangement links TRBV7-6 to TRBJ1-1; D is unresolved. CDR3 length: 15 amino acids. Per germline, CDR1 SGHVS and CDR2 FNYEAQ. V lost 3 bases and J 1 base, leaving 12 bases between the germline ends.

This clone was found a few times. This chain's CDR3 is CASSETGGYGYTF. The CDR3 DNA is TGTGCCAGCAGTGAAACAGGGGGCTATGGCTACACCTTC. The J gene is TRBJ1-2, the V gene TRBV2; TRBD1 matches 8 bases. With 2 bases clipped from V and 4 bases from J, the junction kept 0 bases outside the gene matches. The CDR3 contains 13 residues. Germline CDR1 and CDR2: SNHLY and FYNNEI.

This clone is a singleton in its sample. The chain joins TRBV5-1 to TRBJ2-1; D may be TRBD1 or TRBD2 (7 bases each). The CDR3 covers 15 residues. V lost 7 bases to trimming and J lost 3 bases, with 17 bases between them. Germline V lookup: CDR1 SGHRS, CDR2 YFSETQ. The CDR3 loop reads CASGRGQGYYNEQFF. CDR3 DNA sequence: TGCGCCAGCGGGAGGGGGCAGGGGTACTACAATGAGCAGTTCTTC.

The V and J genes are TRBV28 and TRBJ2-7; weak D call: TRBD2 (6 bases). The CDR3 covers 12 residues. Germline V lookup: CDR1 MDHEN, CDR2 SYDVKM. The ends were cut back, 5 bases at V and 2 bases at J, with 7 bases in the middle. CDR3 in DNA: TGTGCCAGCAGTGCGGGACCCTACGAGCAGTACTTC. It is translated as CASSAGPYEQYF.